A single T cell receptor beta chain is shown here with its context. No antigen is known for it. This CDR3 is built from 16 residues. V was pared by 4 bases and J by 0 bases, with 11 bases between. The germline CDR1 and CDR2 sequences are SGHDT and YYEEEE. The table came from immunoSEQ multiplex PCR; TCRdb's copy has only in-frame clones and leaves some out. This table holds approximately 8,800 clones, 80% to 95% found once. The data derive from a study of T cell clonotyping in hematopoietic cell transplantation. Broader study findings: At the given depth, recipient repertoires were over 95% de novo clonotypes.

Blood collection times were about day -28 and days 30, 100, 180 posttransplant. Here the sequenced sample was PBMCs, taken 100 days after allogeneic stem cell transplant. The J gene is TRBJ2-6, the V gene TRBV5-6, with D possibly matching TRBD1 (6 bases). This receptor was identified in a male patient between 45 and 59 years old who had an allogeneic stem cell transplant from a related donor, so T cells may come from the graft donor. Some clones in this sample may be carry-over from other donors' samples. DNA for the CDR3: TGTGCCAGCAGCCATACAGGGCTCTCTGGGGCCAACGTCCTGACTTTC. Protein: CASSHTGLSGANVLTF.